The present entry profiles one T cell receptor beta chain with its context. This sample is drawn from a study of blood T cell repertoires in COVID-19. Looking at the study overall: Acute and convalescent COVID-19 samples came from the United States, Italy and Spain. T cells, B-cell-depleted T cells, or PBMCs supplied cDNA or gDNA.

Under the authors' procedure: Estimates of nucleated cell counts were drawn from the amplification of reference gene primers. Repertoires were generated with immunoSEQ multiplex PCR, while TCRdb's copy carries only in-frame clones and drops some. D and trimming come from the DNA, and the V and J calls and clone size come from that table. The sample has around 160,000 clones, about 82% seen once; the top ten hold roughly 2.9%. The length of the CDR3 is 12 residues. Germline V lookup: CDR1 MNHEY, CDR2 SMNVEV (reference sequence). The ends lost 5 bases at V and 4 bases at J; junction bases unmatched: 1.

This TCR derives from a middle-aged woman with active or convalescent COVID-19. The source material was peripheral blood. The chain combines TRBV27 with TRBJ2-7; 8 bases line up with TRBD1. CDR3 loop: CASSNRGYEQYF. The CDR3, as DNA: TGTGCCAGCAGTAACAGGGGGTACGAGCAGTACTTC.